This T cell receptor (beta chain) was observed in a study of cytomegalovirus exposure and HLA in healthy donors (dated by TCRdb to about 2017). Looking at the study overall: A later analysis indicated that the 95 to 150 validation repertoires were generated on the platform also employed for the roughly 730 repertoires of the first cohort. The aim of the study was to test whether cataloging public T cell receptors could identify signatures of past pathogen exposure. A separate validation cohort of 100 to 150 different subjects was used in addition to the 666-subject first cohort. To predict cytomegalovirus infection status, the study combined high-throughput TCR immunosequencing, statistical association of individual TCRs with disease status, and machine learning.

V is pruned by 0 bases and J by 4 bases, leaving 8 bases of the junction without a gene match. The CDR3 contains 16 residues, cysteine and phenylalanine counted. Here the CDR3 DNA is all that survives: 48 bases in frame from base 1. The CDR1 and CDR2 encoded by the germline V gene (reference sequence) are SGHNT and YYREEE. Overall study results and their limits: All 120 repertoires were used to score co-occurrence in the validation cohort in a later analysis, because that analysis had no HLA typing for the cohort. Most TCR sequences were observed very rarely across donors, whereas some public TCRs were present in many individuals. A total of 150 or so TCR beta chains were listed by the study as associated with cytomegalovirus. The authors suggested that the approach could potentially be extended to other disease states and immunological phenotypes. In vitro tests confirmed that three of the cytomegalovirus-associated TCR beta chains recognize cytomegalovirus antigens. The classifier was reported to diagnose cytomegalovirus status with high specificity and sensitivity in both the original and validation cohorts. A later analysis found that TCRs clustered in the first cohort also tended to co-occur in the 95 to 150 validation repertoires, with 94% of cluster scores above 0.

Library construction relied on the immunoSEQ multiplex PCR assay. The study's processing was this. A statistical classification framework was built for diagnosing cytomegalovirus status from the catalog of TCR beta chain sequences. TCRdb took over this immuneACCESS table, retaining in-frame rearrangements with V and J assigned. Such tables are incomplete; in checked studies, under half of the missing clones stem from an unresolved V gene, and the remainder is unexplained. D and trimming come from the DNA, and the V and J calls and clone size come from that table. This sample holds 55,000 to 75,000 clones; about 92% were observed only once. Approximately 5.3% of the sample is taken by the ten largest. Donors formed part of the validation cohort, which comprised 120 subjects and was distinct from the first cohort of 666 subjects. For this clone: The antigen it binds to is not known. No base-level quality is on record; no much larger clone is a single base apart.

The sample comprised PBMCs. This clonotype was obtained from a man aged 18 to 35 in good health and CMV-seropositive. The rearranged segments are TRBV5-4 and TRBJ1-2, with 8 middle bases fitting TRBD1. In nucleotide form, the sequence is TGTGCCAGCAGCTTGGCCCTGGACAGGGATGTCTATGGCTACACCTTC. Its translation reads: CASSLALDRDVYGYTF.